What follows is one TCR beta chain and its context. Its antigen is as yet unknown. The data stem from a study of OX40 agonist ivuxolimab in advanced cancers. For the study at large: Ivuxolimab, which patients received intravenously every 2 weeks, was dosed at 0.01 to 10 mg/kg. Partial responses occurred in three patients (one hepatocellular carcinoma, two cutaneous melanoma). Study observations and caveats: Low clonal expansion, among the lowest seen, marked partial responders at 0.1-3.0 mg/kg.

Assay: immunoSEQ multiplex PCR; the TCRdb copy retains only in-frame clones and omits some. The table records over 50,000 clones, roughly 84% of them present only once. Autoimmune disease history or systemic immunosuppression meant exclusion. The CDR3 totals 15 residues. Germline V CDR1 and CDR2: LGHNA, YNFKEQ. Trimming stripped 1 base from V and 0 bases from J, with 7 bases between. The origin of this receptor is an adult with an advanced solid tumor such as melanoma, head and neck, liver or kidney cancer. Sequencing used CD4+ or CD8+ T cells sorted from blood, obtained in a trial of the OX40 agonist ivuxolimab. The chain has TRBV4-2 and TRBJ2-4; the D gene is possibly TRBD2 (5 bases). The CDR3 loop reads CASSQVEGAKNIQYF. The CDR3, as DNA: TGTGCCAGCAGCCAAGTCGAGGGAGCCAAAAACATTCAGTACTTC.